This entry concerns a single T cell receptor beta chain. This specimen comes from a study of T cell changes during pregnancy in multiple sclerosis. This CDR3 comprises 16 residues. Looked up from germline, CDR1 is ENHRY and CDR2 is SYGVKD. J was trimmed by 6 bases and V by 6 bases; bases with no gene match: 12. Only in-frame clones appear in the TCRdb table, and some are missing; sequencing was by immunoSEQ multiplex PCR. Of around 63,000 clones in the sample, about nine tenths were seen once. V gene TRBV10-3 combines with J gene TRBJ2-2; TRBD2 aligns across 8 bases. The sequences come from peripheral blood, collected after pregnancy. The clonotype was recovered from a female donor in good health, enrolled as a control in a pregnancy study. The chain's CDR3 is CAISQGGLVIPGELFF. The CDR3 DNA reads as TGTGCCATCAGCCAAGGGGGACTAGTAATTCCCGGGGAGCTGTTTTTT.